This TCR beta chain was recorded in a study of T cell clonotyping in hematopoietic cell transplantation. Worth noting for this clone: Its cognate antigen is unknown.

The length of the CDR3 is 15 residues. Germline lookup yields CDR1 MNHEY and CDR2 SVGAGI. J lost 9 bases, V lost 0 bases, and 8 bases had no gene match. Assay: immunoSEQ multiplex PCR; the TCRdb copy retains only in-frame clones and omits some. The sample has about 41,000 clones, approximately 95% seen once; the top ten hold about 1%. Whole-study results and caveats: At the given depth, recipient repertoires were over 95% de novo clonotypes. Pathologically expanded recipient clonotypes increased progressively from day 30 to day 180 as diversity fell. Broader posttransplant TCR repertoire diversity was predicted by graft donor and pretransplant recipient Inverse Simpson Index values.

The sequencing sample was made of peripheral blood mononuclear cells. The receptor comes from a young man in good health. Some clones in this sample may be carry-over from other donors' samples. The chain carries TRBV6-5 and TRBJ2-1; 7 bases align to TRBD2. The CDR3 bases are TGTGCCAGCAGTTACTCCTGGGCGGGGGAAGGTGAGCAGTTCTTC. Protein sequence: CASSYSWAGEGEQFF.